These T cell receptor beta chains were read from a single sample in a study of CD4+ T cells in melanoma. Clones were sequenced by immunoSEQ multiplex PCR, and TCRdb holds only the in-frame ones, with some missing. The sample shows approximately 200 clones, about two thirds of them seen only once. Sequencing was done on a sample of cells sorted by PD-1 expression. Receptors originate from a human donor with melanoma. Both conserved end residues are part of each CDR3. A D gene is named only where the DNA matches it firmly. Rows may omit the clone size; those that give it use once, few, many or a size class.

CDR3 DNA	CDR3 protein	V gene	D gene	J gene	clone size
TGTGCCAGCAGCTTACGGGGCTGGGGCGATACGCAGTATTTT	CASSLRGWGDTQYF	TRBV7-9	.	TRBJ2-3	.
TGTGCCTGGAGTGTCGAACTGACGAGTTCACCCCTCCACTTT	CAWSVELTSSPLHF	TRBV30	.	TRBJ1-6	.
TGTGCCAGCAGCTTAGGAGCCGGGGAGCTGTTTTTT	CASSLGAGELFF	TRBV7-3	.	TRBJ2-2	few
TGTGCCAGTAGTCGGGGCAGGGACTATGGCTACACCTTC	CASSRGRDYGYTF	TRBV19	.	TRBJ1-2	.
TGTGCCAGCAGCCCCACCGGACAGGGGGAGACCCAGTACTTC	CASSPTGQGETQYF	TRBV7-3	TRBD1	TRBJ2-5	.
TGTGCCATTTCTATTGGACAGAAAGAACTGTTTTTT	CAISIGQKELFF	TRBV10-3	.	TRBJ1-4	.
TGTGCCAGCAGCGTCGGCAATCAGCCCCAGCATTTT	CASSVGNQPQHF	TRBV9	.	TRBJ1-5	.
TGTGCCAGTAGTGGAACGCGGACACAAAGTCGGGCCAACGTCCTGACTTTC	CASSGTRTQSRANVLTF	TRBV19	.	TRBJ2-6	.
TGTGCCAGCCTCAGGGGGGGGTACCAAGAGACCCAGTACTTC	CASLRGGYQETQYF	TRBV2	.	TRBJ2-5	.
TGTGCCAGCTCACCAAGTTCTCCGTCTGGGGCCAACGTCCTGACTTTC	CASSPSSPSGANVLTF	TRBV18	.	TRBJ2-6	.
TGTGCCAGCAGCTTGGAAAGCGGGAGGGGAAGGGATACGCAGTATTTT	CASSLESGRGRDTQYF	TRBV5-6	TRBD2	TRBJ2-3	.
TGTGCCAGCTGCCCCGACTTCGGTTCGACGGGAGGCTACACCTTC	CASCPDFGSTGGYTF	TRBV6-4	.	TRBJ1-2	.
TGTGCCAGCAGCTTAACGGGGGCGGTGGGCTACACCTTC	CASSLTGAVGYTF	TRBV7-3	.	TRBJ1-2	hyperexpanded
TGTGCCAGTAGTAGGCAGGGGAACTATGGCTACACCTTC	CASSRQGNYGYTF	TRBV19	.	TRBJ1-2	few
TGCAGCGTCCAGGGGGTAGGGTATGGCTACACCTTC	CSVQGVGYGYTF	TRBV29-1	TRBD1	TRBJ1-2	.
TGTGCCAGCAGCTTGATGGGGGGGAGGCAGCCCCAGCATTTT	CASSLMGGRQPQHF	TRBV5-4	.	TRBJ1-5	.
TGTGCCAGCACCGACGGGAGCCCATACGAGCAGTACTTC	CASTDGSPYEQYF	TRBV6-1	.	TRBJ2-7	once
TGTGCCAGCAGCGCACAACAGGTCTCCGTCCTGGGCGAGCAGTACTTC	CASSAQQVSVLGEQYF	TRBV11-1	.	TRBJ2-7	.
TGTGCCAGCAGCTTAAGTGCGGAGGCAGATACGCAGTATTTT	CASSLSAEADTQYF	TRBV7-9	.	TRBJ2-3	.
TGTGCCAGCAGTGAGGGACAGCCCCTTGGGGAGACCCAGTACTTC	CASSEGQPLGETQYF	TRBV6-1	TRBD1	TRBJ2-5	.
TGTGCCAGCAGCTTGGGGGGAACAGACTACGAGCAGTACTTC	CASSLGGTDYEQYF	TRBV5-4	.	TRBJ2-7	.
TGTGCCAGTAGTCCCGAGACCCGGGGCGAGCAGTACTTC	CASSPETRGEQYF	TRBV19	.	TRBJ2-7	few
TGTGCCTGGAGTAGGGGGGCTAACTATGGCTACACCTTC	CAWSRGANYGYTF	TRBV30	.	TRBJ1-2	.
TGCGCCAGCAGTGAAGACAGGGGCGAGGGGGAGTTCTTC	CASSEDRGEGEFF	TRBV10-2	TRBD1	TRBJ2-1	.